The 23 T cell receptor beta chains in this list originate from one sample, sequenced in a study of blood T cell repertoires in COVID-19. Libraries were prepared by immunoSEQ multiplex PCR; TCRdb keeps only in-frame clonotypes and omits some of them. The table includes 200,000 or so clones, 80% to 90% detected once. Input material: peripheral blood. These receptors were taken from a man aged 45-60 years who had recovered from COVID-19.

A remark on this clone: This sample also contains other DNA sequences that code for the same CDR3. Here the CDR3 DNA reads TGTGCCAGCAGGTCGACTAGCGGGAGCTCCTACGAGCAGTACTTC. Amino acids: CASRSTSGSSYEQYF. This chain uses TRBV27 with TRBJ2-7; 12 nucleotides agree with TRBD2. The CDR3 runs 15 residues. The ends lost 6 bases at V and 0 bases at J; junction bases unmatched: 3. Germline assignment: CDR1 MNHEY and CDR2 SMNVEV (reference sequence).

This rearrangement joins TRBV29-1 to TRBJ2-1; possible D gene TRBD1, 5 bases. The CDR3 totals 11 residues. Trimming took 7 bases from V and 3 from J, leaving 7 bases between them. From germline, CDR1 is SQVTM and CDR2 ANQGSEA. In DNA form, the CDR3 reads TGCAGCGGCAGGGTCTACAATGAGCAGTTCTTC. Protein: CSGRVYNEQFF.

The chain employs TRBV11-2 and TRBJ2-7; 7 bases map to TRBD1. V shed 5 bases, J shed 4 bases, and the junction held 14 bases outside the gene matches. Germline CDR1 reads SGHAT; CDR2 reads FQNNGV. CDR3 size: 16 residues. The DNA of the CDR3 is TGTGCCAGCAGCCCGACACTAGGGACAGCCCCTTACGAGCAGTACTTC. This gives the protein CASSPTLGTAPYEQYF.

The genes are TRBV18 and TRBJ2-7, with 7 bases lining up with TRBD2. Trimming cost V 7 bases and J 2 bases; bases outside gene matches: 8. This CDR3 spans 14 amino acids. Germline V gives CDR1 KGHSH, CDR2 LQKENI. The DNA of the CDR3 is TGTGCCAGCTGGAAGGGGACTACTACCTACGAGCAGTACTTC. It yields the protein CASWKGTTTYEQYF. The whole variable domain, filled in from reference TRBV18 and TRBJ2-7, reads NAGVMQNPRHLVRRRGQEARLRCSPMKGHSHVYWYRQLPEEGLKFMVYLQKENIIDESGMPKERFSAEFPKEGPSILRIQQVVRGDSAAYFCASWKGTTTYEQYFGPGTRLTVT.

V usage is TRBV10-3 and J usage is TRBJ1-6, with TRBD1 identical over 8 bases. The CDR3 runs to 14 residues. Germline-derived CDR1 and CDR2 are ENHRY and SYGVKD. V lost 2 bases and J lost 8; bases outside the gene matches: 2. CDR3 protein: CAISEQGADSPLHF. CDR3 coding DNA: TGTGCCATCAGTGAGCAGGGGGCCGATTCACCCCTCCACTTT.

The genes are TRBV24-1 and TRBJ2-5, with 11 bases fitting TRBD2. The CDR3 runs to 17 residues. Germline-derived CDR1 and CDR2 are KGHDR and SFDVKD. The V and J ends lost 0 bases and 5 bases, in that order; junction bases with no gene match: 7. CDR3 coding DNA: TGTGCCACCAGTGATTTGGGGGGACTAGCGGAGACGGAGACCCAGTACTTC. It encodes CATSDLGGLAETETQYF.

V and J are TRBV4-2 and TRBJ2-3, with 10 bases matching TRBD2. Germline CDR1 reads LGHNA; CDR2 reads YNFKEQ. Unmatched junction bases numbered 11, after V lost 1 base and J lost 4 bases. This CDR3 spans 18 amino acids. The DNA of the CDR3 is TGTGCCAGCAGCCAAGGGGCTAGCGGGGGCCGGGGCCCAGATACGCAGTATTTT. Its translation is CASSQGASGGRGPDTQYF.

The chain couples TRBV5-1 to TRBJ1-5; D not certain. V lost 3 bases and J 2 bases, leaving 9 bases between the germline ends. This CDR3 is built from 14 residues. Germline loops: CDR1 SGHRS, CDR2 YFSETQ. The CDR3 loop reads CASSWGSGNQPQHF. CDR3 DNA: TGCGCCAGCAGCTGGGGTAGCGGCAATCAGCCCCAGCATTTT.

This sequence joins TRBV18 and TRBJ2-4; D might be TRBD2 (5 bases). The CDR3 spans 15 residues. CDR1 and CDR2 (germline): KGHSH, LQKENI. The V end lost 6 bases, the J end lost 3 bases, and 15 bases lay between the germline ends. The CDR3 here is CASSLGGSGKNIQYF. In nucleotides, the CDR3 is TGTGCCAGCTCCCTAGGTGGGAGTGGCAAAAACATTCAGTACTTC.

The chain joins TRBV5-1 to TRBJ2-1; 15 bases agree with TRBD2. The CDR3 extends over 17 amino acids. Losses at the gene ends were 3 bases for V and 5 bases for J; bases not matched to a gene: 6. Germline values: CDR1 SGHRS, CDR2 YFSETQ. The DNA of the CDR3 is TGCGCCAGCAGCTCCCGGACTAGCGGGAGGGTTAACAATGAGCAGTTCTTC. Translated: CASSSRTSGRVNNEQFF. The complete variable domain, with remaining parts taken from reference TRBV5-1 and TRBJ2-1, reads KAGVTQTPRYLIKTRGQQVTLSCSPISGHRSVSWYQQTPGQGLQFLFEYFSETQRNKGNFPGRFSGRQFSNSRSEMNVSTLELGDSALYLCASSSRTSGRVNNEQFFGPGTRLTVL.

The V call is TRBV28, the J call TRBJ2-7, with D possibly TRBD1 on 5 matching bases. V shed 3 bases and J shed 7 bases, with 16 bases lying between them. This CDR3 has 14 amino acids. Germline-derived CDR1 and CDR2 are MDHEN and SYDVKM. The CDR3 reads CASSFAGSIREQYF. CDR3 DNA: TGTGCCAGCAGTTTTGCAGGGTCAATAAGAGAGCAGTACTTC.

This clone was recorded at least ten times. This chain links TRBV28 with TRBJ1-2, with 8 bases fitting TRBD1. The CDR3 is made up of 15 amino acids. Germline V CDR1 and CDR2: MDHEN, SYDVKM. Trimming at V came to 5 bases and at J to 7 bases, leaving 12 bases not matched to a gene. The CDR3 DNA is TGTGCCAGCAGTAGCGGGGGGGCAGGGGGCTCTGGCTACACCTTC. Its protein product is CASSSGGAGGSGYTF.

This chain connects TRBV19 to TRBJ2-2; 8 nucleotides align to TRBD1. CDR3 length equals 15 residues. Germline trimming cut 3 bases from V and 5 bases from J; bases unmatched to any gene: 5. Germline CDR1 reads LNHDA; CDR2 reads SQIVND (reference sequence). This CDR3 is CASSIGQGATGELFF. DNA of the CDR3: TGTGCCAGTAGTATTGGGCAGGGGGCGACCGGGGAGCTGTTTTTT.

The CDR3 region is CASSFQGASRGVTGELFF. The DNA of the CDR3 is TGCGCCAGCAGCTTTCAGGGGGCAAGTCGGGGAGTGACCGGGGAGCTGTTTTTT. The rearrangement links TRBV5-1 to TRBJ2-2, with 8 positions matching TRBD1. CDR1 is SGHRS and CDR2 is YFSETQ in the germline V gene. This CDR3 contains 18 residues. V lost 2 bases, J lost 5 bases, and 14 bases stayed unmatched.

J is TRBJ2-5 and V is TRBV9, with D tentatively TRBD2 (6 bases). Germline CDR1 reads SGDLS; CDR2 reads YYNGEE. There are 14 residues in the CDR3. V lost 4 bases and J lost 1, with 11 bases in between. CDR3 bases: TGTGCCAGCAGCCCGCCGGGGGTCCAAGAGACCCAGTACTTC. The encoded protein is CASSPPGVQETQYF.

The rearrangement links TRBV19 to TRBJ2-7; a weak D match, TRBD2 (6 bases). CDR1 and CDR2 (germline): LNHDA, SQIVND (reference sequence). Trimming removed 6 bases from V and 0 bases from J, with 18 bases in between. CDR3 length equals 16 residues. The CDR3 loop reads CASSQQRTTYSYEQYF. The CDR3 nucleotides read TGTGCCAGTAGCCAGCAGCGGACTACTTACTCCTACGAGCAGTACTTC.

The genes are TRBV5-1 and TRBJ2-1, with 10 bases aligning to TRBD2. This CDR3 comprises 15 residues. V was pared by 4 bases and J by 7 bases, with 8 bases of the junction left unmatched. Germline V gene sequence: CDR1 SGHRS, CDR2 YFSETQ. The CDR3 sequence: CASSNPSGGENEQFF. CDR3 sequence (DNA): TGCGCCAGCAGCAATCCTAGCGGGGGAGAAAATGAGCAGTTCTTC.

V and J are TRBV4-1 and TRBJ1-2; D unresolved. Trimming left V 0 bases short and J 0 bases short, with 11 bases between. This CDR3 contains 16 residues. The germline CDR1 and CDR2 sequences are MGHRA and YSYEKL. CDR3 region: CASSQEVHGANYGYTF. The DNA for the CDR3 is TGCGCCAGCAGCCAAGAGGTCCACGGAGCTAACTATGGCTACACCTTC.

The rearrangement joins TRBV20-1 to TRBJ1-1; no firm D call. Germline lookup yields CDR1 DFQATT and CDR2 SNEGSKA (reference sequence). The CDR3 runs 14 residues. V was clipped by 3 bases and J by 1 base, with 12 bases between them. The CDR3 loop is CSASRRRANTEAFF. The DNA for the CDR3 is TGCAGTGCTAGTCGGCGGAGGGCGAACACTGAAGCTTTCTTT.

This chain joins TRBV19 and TRBJ2-7; no definite D call. The CDR3 is 12 amino acids. V gave up 8 bases and J gave up 2 bases, with 10 bases separating them. CDR1 is LNHDA and CDR2 is SQIVND in the germline V gene (reference sequence). In DNA, the CDR3 is TGTGCCAGTGGGCACAGTACCTACGAGCAGTACTTC. Residues: CASGHSTYEQYF.

The J gene is TRBJ1-2, the V gene TRBV18; 7 bases fit TRBD1. Germline assignment: CDR1 KGHSH and CDR2 LQKENI. This CDR3 contains 13 residues. Trimming took 3 bases from V and 8 from J; bases not matched to a gene: 6. As DNA, the CDR3 is TGTGCCAGCTCACCCCGGACAGGAGGAGGCTACACCTTC. Translation: CASSPRTGGGYTF.

The chain recombines TRBV5-1 with TRBJ2-7, with TRBD2 identical over 13 bases. This CDR3 has 16 residues. Germline V gives CDR1 SGHRS, CDR2 YFSETQ. Trimming cost V 0 bases and J 3 bases; bases outside gene matches: 3. CDR3 DNA sequence: TGCGCCAGCAGCTTGGGAAGGACTAGCGGGAGCTACGAGCAGTACTTC. Protein: CASSLGRTSGSYEQYF.

The chain combines TRBV5-1 with TRBJ2-2; possible D gene TRBD2, 6 bases. The germline V gene encodes CDR1 SGHRS and CDR2 YFSETQ. V was pared by 4 bases and J by 0 bases, with 10 bases between. This CDR3 contains 15 residues. CDR3 DNA: TGCGCCAGCAGCATTAGCGGCACGAACACCGGGGAGCTGTTTTTT. Protein: CASSISGTNTGELFF.